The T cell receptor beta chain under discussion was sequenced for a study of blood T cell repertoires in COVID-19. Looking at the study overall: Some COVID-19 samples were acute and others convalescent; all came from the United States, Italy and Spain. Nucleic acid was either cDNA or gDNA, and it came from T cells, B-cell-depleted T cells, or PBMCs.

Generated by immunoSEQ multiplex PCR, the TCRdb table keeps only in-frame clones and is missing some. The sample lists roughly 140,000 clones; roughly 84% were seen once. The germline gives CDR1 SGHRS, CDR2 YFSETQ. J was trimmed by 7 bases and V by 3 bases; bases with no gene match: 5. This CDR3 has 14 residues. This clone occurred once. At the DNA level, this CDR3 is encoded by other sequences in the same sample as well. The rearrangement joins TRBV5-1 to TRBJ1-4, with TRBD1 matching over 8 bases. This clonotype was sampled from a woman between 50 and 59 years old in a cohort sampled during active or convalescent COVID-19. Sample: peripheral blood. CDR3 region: CASSSGQGVEKLFF. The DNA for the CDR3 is TGCGCCAGCAGCTCCGGACAGGGTGTTGAAAAACTGTTTTTT.